A selection of T cell receptor beta chains follows, all from one sample in a study of shared clonotypes between healthy human individuals. Assay used: immunoSEQ multiplex PCR; TCRdb lists only in-frame clones, some missing. The sample records roughly 590,000 clones, roughly 96% being singletons. Sequencing was carried out using naive CD8+ T cells sorted from blood. These TCRs come from a woman in her twenties or thirties in good health. Each CDR3 is given without its conserved first and last residue. Fields, in order: V gene, J gene, CDR3 protein.

v_gene: TRBV19; j_gene: TRBJ2-3; CDR3aa: ASSIGPDTQY
v_gene: TRBV10-3; j_gene: TRBJ2-2; CDR3aa: AIMRTSGTRNGELF
v_gene: TRBV13; j_gene: TRBJ2-2; CDR3aa: ASSPRAAGELF
v_gene: TRBV5-4; j_gene: TRBJ2-5; CDR3aa: ASSPGLAGGGLETQY
v_gene: TRBV15; j_gene: TRBJ2-1; CDR3aa: ATSGGTGFYNEQF
v_gene: TRBV27; j_gene: TRBJ1-5; CDR3aa: ASSLSSSRPQH
v_gene: TRBV25-1; j_gene: TRBJ2-1; CDR3aa: ASSDGTSGRNEQF
v_gene: TRBV27; j_gene: TRBJ1-3; CDR3aa: ASSGWGISGNTIY
v_gene: TRBV5-5; j_gene: TRBJ1-1; CDR3aa: ASSFGTGFEAF
v_gene: TRBV4-1; j_gene: TRBJ2-1; CDR3aa: ASSQVRLVINEQF
v_gene: TRBV2; j_gene: TRBJ1-2; CDR3aa: ASSPGTGGFPSHGYT
v_gene: TRBV7-9; j_gene: TRBJ1-1; CDR3aa: ASSFVSSNTEAF
v_gene: TRBV28; j_gene: TRBJ2-7; CDR3aa: ASSLTSSYEQY
v_gene: TRBV19; j_gene: TRBJ1-2; CDR3aa: ASNTPRGTGINGYT
v_gene: TRBV5-6; j_gene: TRBJ1-2; CDR3aa: ASSSGSNYGYT
v_gene: TRBV27; j_gene: TRBJ1-5; CDR3aa: ASTPWVGSNQPQH
v_gene: TRBV13; j_gene: TRBJ1-2; CDR3aa: ASSLGLQGARYGYT
v_gene: TRBV7-6; j_gene: TRBJ1-2; CDR3aa: ASSLFGTGESYGYT
v_gene: TRBV28; j_gene: TRBJ2-1; CDR3aa: ASSQQGSYNEQF
v_gene: TRBV28; j_gene: TRBJ2-4; CDR3aa: ASSFPGPNIQY
v_gene: TRBV5-5; j_gene: TRBJ1-2; CDR3aa: ASSRSLSADPSYGYT
v_gene: TRBV2; j_gene: TRBJ2-7; CDR3aa: ASSAPSSGTNSYEQY
v_gene: TRBV9; j_gene: TRBJ1-5; CDR3aa: ASSVDEDIGNQPQH
v_gene: TRBV6-5; j_gene: TRBJ1-1; CDR3aa: ASSREDRGNTEAF
v_gene: TRBV4-1; j_gene: TRBJ1-1; CDR3aa: ASSHHRTGNTEAF
v_gene: TRBV27; j_gene: TRBJ2-1; CDR3aa: ASSLRWGGSYNEQF
v_gene: TRBV19; j_gene: -; CDR3aa: ASSDGQGRGSYEQY
v_gene: TRBV7-9; j_gene: TRBJ2-7; CDR3aa: ASSWVVDRSSYEQY
v_gene: TRBV28; j_gene: TRBJ1-1; CDR3aa: ASSLRKDRGFEAF
v_gene: TRBV20-1; j_gene: TRBJ2-7; CDR3aa: SASVAYEQY
v_gene: TRBV27; j_gene: TRBJ2-1; CDR3aa: ASNQAGVGYNEQF
v_gene: TRBV9; j_gene: TRBJ2-2; CDR3aa: ASSLAGGAGELF
v_gene: TRBV28; j_gene: TRBJ2-7; CDR3aa: ASRSRSNPYEQY
v_gene: TRBV13; j_gene: TRBJ2-7; CDR3aa: ASSRRGQGYEQY
v_gene: TRBV2; j_gene: TRBJ1-2; CDR3aa: ASSDTDLYGYT
v_gene: TRBV6-5; j_gene: TRBJ2-4; CDR3aa: ASSYSGSAKNIQY
v_gene: TRBV11-2; j_gene: TRBJ2-7; CDR3aa: ASSLGQSYEQY
v_gene: TRBV6-5; j_gene: TRBJ1-5; CDR3aa: ASSTYQGQPQH
v_gene: TRBV19; j_gene: TRBJ1-4; CDR3aa: ATYDGRIEKLF
v_gene: TRBV7-6; j_gene: TRBJ2-2; CDR3aa: ASSSAVAGGPGELF
v_gene: TRBV27; j_gene: TRBJ2-3; CDR3aa: ASSLITSTDTQY
v_gene: TRBV5-6; j_gene: TRBJ1-2; CDR3aa: ASSFQGSGYT
v_gene: TRBV25-1; j_gene: TRBJ2-1; CDR3aa: ASSETGSVF
v_gene: TRBV29-1; j_gene: TRBJ2-1; CDR3aa: SVEDLGNEQF
v_gene: TRBV29-1; j_gene: TRBJ2-7; CDR3aa: SVEDPVFYEQY
v_gene: TRBV7-8; j_gene: TRBJ2-4; CDR3aa: ASSLNFRSAPQY
v_gene: TRBV6-5; j_gene: TRBJ1-2; CDR3aa: ASSSGQGAVYGYT
v_gene: TRBV28; j_gene: TRBJ2-1; CDR3aa: ASSLSGYNEQF
v_gene: TRBV7-9; j_gene: TRBJ2-7; CDR3aa: ASSFGRGRGEQY
v_gene: TRBV29-1; j_gene: TRBJ2-7; CDR3aa: SVGGGEPPQSYEQY
v_gene: TRBV7-9; j_gene: TRBJ1-2; CDR3aa: ASSFSINYGYT
v_gene: TRBV7-9; j_gene: TRBJ2-7; CDR3aa: ASSPAYRGQPGGIYEQY
v_gene: TRBV27; j_gene: TRBJ2-7; CDR3aa: ASSLGGNSYEQY
v_gene: TRBV4-2; j_gene: TRBJ2-5; CDR3aa: ASSQSYPGQGAGEQY
v_gene: TRBV28; j_gene: TRBJ2-7; CDR3aa: ASSFVRGEQY
v_gene: TRBV28; j_gene: TRBJ2-7; CDR3aa: ASSYDTGSEQY
v_gene: TRBV11-2; j_gene: TRBJ2-2; CDR3aa: ASSLASAGELF